The subject of this entry is one T cell receptor beta chain. Germline V gives CDR1 SGHVS, CDR2 FQNEAQ. The germline V and J ends were trimmed by 3 bases and 3 bases, with 12 bases remaining between them. The CDR3 has 15 residues. This record belongs to a study of blood T cell repertoires in COVID-19. The method was immunoSEQ multiplex PCR; TCRdb's version includes in-frame clones alone and lacks a portion of them. The sample lists 250,000 to 400,000 clones; roughly 90% were seen once. This TCR came from a man in his 60s who had recovered from COVID-19. The chain carries TRBV7-8 and TRBJ1-3, with a possible D match to TRBD1 (6 bases). Sequenced material: PBMCs or T cells enriched from blood (not recorded which). The CDR3 region is CASSLGAGGGNTIYF. CDR3 nucleotide sequence: TGTGCCAGCAGCTTGGGGGCAGGAGGTGGAAACACCATATATTTT.